This T cell receptor beta chain was sequenced in a study of blood T cell repertoires in COVID-19. Study information: COVID-19 samples collected from the United States, Italy and Spain covered acute and convalescent phases. The cDNA or gDNA used as material had been derived from T cells, B-cell-depleted T cells, or PBMCs.

The CDR3 length is 13 residues. Trimming removed 0 bases at V and 4 bases at J, with 7 bases between. From germline, CDR1 is GTSNPN and CDR2 SVGIG (reference sequence). Methods used by the authors: Reference gene primer amplification yielded estimated nucleated cell counts. Repertoires were generated with immunoSEQ multiplex PCR, while TCRdb's copy carries only in-frame clones and drops some. V and J calls and clone size are those listed in that table; D and trimming were worked out from the DNA. The table shows some 96,000 clones, with more than 85% occurring only once. The rearrangement uses TRBV30 and TRBJ1-3; D is uncertain. Sample: peripheral blood. The sequence was collected from a man under 40 in a cohort sampled during active COVID-19. Here the CDR3 reads CAWSVTRGNTIYF. The CDR3 nucleotides are TGTGCCTGGAGTGTAACTCGAGGAAACACCATATATTTT.